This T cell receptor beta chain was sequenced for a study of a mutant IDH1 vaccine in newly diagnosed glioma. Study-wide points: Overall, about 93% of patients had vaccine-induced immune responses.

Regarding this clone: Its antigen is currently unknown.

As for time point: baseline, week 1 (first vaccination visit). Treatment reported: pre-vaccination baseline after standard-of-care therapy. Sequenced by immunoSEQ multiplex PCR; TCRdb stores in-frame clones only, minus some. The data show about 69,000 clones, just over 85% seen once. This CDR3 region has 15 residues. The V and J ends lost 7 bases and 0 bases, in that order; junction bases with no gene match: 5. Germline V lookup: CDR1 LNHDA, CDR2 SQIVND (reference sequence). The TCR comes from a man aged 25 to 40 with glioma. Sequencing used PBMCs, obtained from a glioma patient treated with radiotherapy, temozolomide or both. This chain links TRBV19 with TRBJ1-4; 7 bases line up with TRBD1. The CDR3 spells CASKTGIATNEKLFF. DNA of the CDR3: TGTGCCAGTAAGACAGGGATTGCAACTAATGAAAAACTGTTTTTT.